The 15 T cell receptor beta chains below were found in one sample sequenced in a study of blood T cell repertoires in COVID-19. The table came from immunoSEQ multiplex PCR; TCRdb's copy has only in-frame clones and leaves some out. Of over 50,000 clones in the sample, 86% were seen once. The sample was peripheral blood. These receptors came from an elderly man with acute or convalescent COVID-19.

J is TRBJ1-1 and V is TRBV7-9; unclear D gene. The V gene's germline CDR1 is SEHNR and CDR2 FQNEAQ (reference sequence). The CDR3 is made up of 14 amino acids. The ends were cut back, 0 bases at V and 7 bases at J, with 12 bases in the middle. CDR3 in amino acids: CASSLAGGPIEAFF. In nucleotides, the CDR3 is TGTGCCAGCAGCTTAGCGGGAGGACCGATTGAAGCTTTCTTT. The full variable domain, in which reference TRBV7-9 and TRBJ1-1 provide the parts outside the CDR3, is DTGVSQNPRHKITKRGQNVTFRCDPISEHNRLYWYRQTLGQGPEFLTYFQNEAQLEKSRLLSDRFSAERPKGSFSTLEIQRTEQGDSAMYLCASSLAGGPIEAFFGQGTRLTVV.

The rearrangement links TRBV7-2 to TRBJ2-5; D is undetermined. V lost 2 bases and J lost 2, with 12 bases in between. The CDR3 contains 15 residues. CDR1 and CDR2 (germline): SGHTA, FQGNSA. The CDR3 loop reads CASSLQWAAQETQYF. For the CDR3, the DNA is TGTGCCAGCAGCTTACAATGGGCAGCTCAAGAGACCCAGTACTTC.

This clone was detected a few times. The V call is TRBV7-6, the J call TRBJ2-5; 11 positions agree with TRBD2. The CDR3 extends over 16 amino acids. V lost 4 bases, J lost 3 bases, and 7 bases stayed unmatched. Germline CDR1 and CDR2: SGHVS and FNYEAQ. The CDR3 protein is CASSSSLAGVEETQYF. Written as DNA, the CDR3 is TGTGCCAGCAGCTCCTCACTAGCGGGGGTCGAAGAGACCCAGTACTTC. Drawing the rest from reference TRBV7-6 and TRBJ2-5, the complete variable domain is GAGVSQSPRYKVTKRGQDVALRCDPISGHVSLYWYRQALGQGPEFLTYFNYEAQQDKSGLPNDRFSAERPEGSISTLTIQRTEQRDSAMYRCASSSSLAGVEETQYFGPGTRLLVL.

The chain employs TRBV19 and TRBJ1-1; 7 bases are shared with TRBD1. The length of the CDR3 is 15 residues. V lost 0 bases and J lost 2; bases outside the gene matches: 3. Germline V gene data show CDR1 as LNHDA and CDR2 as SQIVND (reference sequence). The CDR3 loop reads CASSIEAGGNTEAFF. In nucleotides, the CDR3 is TGTGCCAGTAGTATAGAGGCAGGGGGTAACACTGAAGCTTTCTTT.

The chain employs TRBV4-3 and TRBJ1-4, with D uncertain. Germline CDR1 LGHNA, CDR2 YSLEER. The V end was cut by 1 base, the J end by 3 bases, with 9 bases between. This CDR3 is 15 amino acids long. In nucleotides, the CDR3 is TGCGCCAGCAGCCAAGGTGGCGGCCCTAATGAAAAACTGTTTTTT. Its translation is CASSQGGGPNEKLFF.

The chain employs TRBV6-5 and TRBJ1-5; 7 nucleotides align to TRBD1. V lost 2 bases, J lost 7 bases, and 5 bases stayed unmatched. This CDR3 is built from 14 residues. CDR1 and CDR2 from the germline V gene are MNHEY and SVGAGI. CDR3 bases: TGTGCCAGCAGTTACGGGGCAGGGGGACAGCCCCAGCATTTT. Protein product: CASSYGAGGQPQHF.

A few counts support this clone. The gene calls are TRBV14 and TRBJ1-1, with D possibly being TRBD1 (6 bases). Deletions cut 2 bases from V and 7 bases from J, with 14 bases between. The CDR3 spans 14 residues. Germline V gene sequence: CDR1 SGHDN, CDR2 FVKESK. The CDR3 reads CASSQYQGIGEAFF. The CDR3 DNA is TGTGCCAGCAGCCAATACCAGGGGATCGGTGAAGCTTTCTTT.

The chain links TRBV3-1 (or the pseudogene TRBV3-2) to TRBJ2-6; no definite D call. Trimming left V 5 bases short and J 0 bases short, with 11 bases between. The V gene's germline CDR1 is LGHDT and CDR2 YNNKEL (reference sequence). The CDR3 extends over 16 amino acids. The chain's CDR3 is CASSYTTASGANVLTF. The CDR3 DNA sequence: TGTGCCAGCAGCTATACCACAGCCTCTGGGGCCAACGTCCTGACTTTC.

Here the CDR3 reads CASSNPLSGPQHF. CDR3 nucleotide sequence: TGTGCCAGTAGTAATCCCCTCTCGGGTCCCCAGCATTTT. The chain links TRBV19 to TRBJ1-5; D is uncertain. V was cut by 4 bases and J by 10 bases, with 14 bases left in between. The CDR3 covers 13 residues. Germline V CDR1 and CDR2: LNHDA, SQIVND (reference sequence).

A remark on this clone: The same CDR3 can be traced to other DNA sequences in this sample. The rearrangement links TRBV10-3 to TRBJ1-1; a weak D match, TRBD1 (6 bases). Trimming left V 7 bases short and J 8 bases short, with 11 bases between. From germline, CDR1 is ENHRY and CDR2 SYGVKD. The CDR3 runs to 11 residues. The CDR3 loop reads CAIKGEGEAFF. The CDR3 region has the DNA TGTGCCATCAAGGGGGAGGGGGAAGCTTTCTTT.

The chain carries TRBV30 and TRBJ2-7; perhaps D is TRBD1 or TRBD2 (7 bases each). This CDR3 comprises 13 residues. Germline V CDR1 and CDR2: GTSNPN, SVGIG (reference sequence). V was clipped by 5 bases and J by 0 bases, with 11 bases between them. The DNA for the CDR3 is TGTGCCTGGGGGAGGGACAGCTCCTACGAGCAGTACTTC. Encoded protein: CAWGRDSSYEQYF.

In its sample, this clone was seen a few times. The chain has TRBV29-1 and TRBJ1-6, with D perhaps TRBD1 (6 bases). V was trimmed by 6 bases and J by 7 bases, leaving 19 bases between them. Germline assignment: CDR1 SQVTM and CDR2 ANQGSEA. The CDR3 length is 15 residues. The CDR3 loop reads CSVRTGGSWNSPLHF. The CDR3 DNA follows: TGCAGCGTCCGCACGGGGGGCTCTTGGAATTCACCCCTCCACTTT.

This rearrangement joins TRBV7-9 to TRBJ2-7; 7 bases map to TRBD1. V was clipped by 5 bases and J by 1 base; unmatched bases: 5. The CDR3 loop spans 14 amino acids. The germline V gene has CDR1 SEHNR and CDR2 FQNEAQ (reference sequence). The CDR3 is CASSITGVSYEQYF. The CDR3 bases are TGTGCCAGCAGCATAACAGGGGTTTCCTACGAGCAGTACTTC.

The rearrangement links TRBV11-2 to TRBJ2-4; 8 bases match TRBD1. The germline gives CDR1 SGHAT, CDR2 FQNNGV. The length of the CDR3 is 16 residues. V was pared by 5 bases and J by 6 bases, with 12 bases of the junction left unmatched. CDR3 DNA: TGTGCCAGCAGCCACCATGGGACAGGAGACGGAAACATTCAGTACTTC. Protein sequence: CASSHHGTGDGNIQYF.

In nucleotides, the CDR3 is TGTGCCAGCAGGCTCACTAGCGAGGCAGATACGCAGTATTTT. Its translation: CASRLTSEADTQYF. This sequence joins TRBV6-5 and TRBJ2-3, with 7 bases fitting TRBD2. The J segment lost 4 bases and the V segment lost 6 bases, leaving 7 bases of the junction unmatched. The CDR3 covers 14 residues. Germline V gives CDR1 MNHEY, CDR2 SVGAGI.